This T cell receptor beta chain was recovered during a study of T cells in Graves' hyperthyroidism and ophthalmopathy (dated by TCRdb to between 2018 and 2020). With respect to the entire study: Peripheral blood was sampled at the time of initial diagnosis, prior to any treatment. To identify distinguishing TCR V-J signatures, a discovery cohort of around 100 patients was used, comprising under 45 with Graves' ophthalmopathy and 57 with stable Graves' hyperthyroidism. Whether ophthalmopathy could be predicted prospectively was tested in an independent validation cohort made up of 18 to 20 hyperthyroidism patients plus 17 patients who later progressed to ophthalmopathy. The 100 discovery patients were randomly split 7:3 into training and test sets. The study also compared thyroid tissue and blood T-cell repertoires from a handful of Graves' hyperthyroidism patients. Following sampling, methimazole starting at 30 mg daily was given to hyperthyroidism patients, and high-dose intravenous methylprednisolone was given to ophthalmopathy patients. TCR Vbeta CDR3 sequencing of 140 or so peripheral blood samples (43 ophthalmopathy, around 80 hyperthyroidism and around 17 progressor patients) is reported in the paper.

This clonotype turned up a few times. Its antigen is not yet known. Within one base of it there is no much larger clone, and no base qualities were kept. Ophthalmopathy patients had moderately to severely active disease, Clinical Activity Score of at least 3, NOSPECS grade of at least 4, and duration under 3 months. Patients with uncontrolled infections, other autoimmune diseases, pregnancy or lactation were excluded. Diagnoses were based on clinical symptoms, serum thyroxine and TRAb, thyroid ultrasound and orbital computed tomography. PBMCs were separated from roughly 10 ml of fresh peripheral blood using Ficoll-Paque density gradient centrifugation. Total RNA was extracted using Trizol reagent, and RNA quality was assessed on an Agilent 2100 Bioanalyzer. Beyond this particular receptor, the publication reports: Ophthalmopathy was separated from stable hyperthyroidism by a 13 V-J signature model, with around 90% sensitivity and approximately 81% specificity obtained in cross-validation and 80%/75% obtained in testing. Most expanded thyroid clonotypes (frequency above 0.001) were also detected in blood, a finding suggesting that blood repertoires may reflect thyroid immune responses. No statistical method was used to set the sample size in advance, and investigators knew the group allocation. During validation, the model predicted progression to ophthalmopathy a median of roughly six months ahead of onset, with just under 71% sensitivity and 72% to 80% specificity.

The CDR3, cysteine through phenylalanine, is 22 amino acids long. The only DNA kept is the CDR3, 66 bases in frame from the first base. Unmatched junction bases come to 20, with V trimmed by 0 bases and J by 2 bases. The germline V gene (reference sequence) gives CDR1 as DFQATT and CDR2 as SNEGSKA. The TCR beta CDR3 regions were amplified from the RNA transcripts. For the first round of RT-PCR on the TCR CDR3, the HTBI primer set was used together with the Qiagen OneStep RT-PCR kit. The libraries were constructed in a second round of multiplex PCR and then size-selected and purified. Sequencing of the libraries was done on an Illumina HiSeq2000 using paired-end 100 bp reads. As for the original processing: SOAPnuke was used to process the raw data, with reads discarded if the reads contained adapters or uncalled bases, had a mean Phred below 15, or lacked an exact constant-primer or identifier match. COPE v1.2.5 was used to merge the high-quality paired reads, and each unique nucleotide sequence was defined as a clonotype. MiTCR v1.1 was used to align the clonotypes against IMGT TRBV, TRBD and TRBJ reference segments. Analysis was restricted to V-J combinations with a frequency above 0.0001, which covered 98% to 99.2% of repertoires. A TCS score was defined as the ratio of F50 (clonal expansion) to E x V (chaos), with BLOSUM62-based TCRdist applied between CDR3 peptides within each V-J. Welch's t-statistics and random forest reduced around 520 V-J features to 10 to 15, which were used in a naive Bayes classifier (R e1071). In-frame beta chains were kept once TCRdb had trimmed the public reads at Q25 with fastp and called clones with MiXCR. Records with the same CDR3 protein are collapsed into one entry carrying the most frequent genes and DNA. TCRdb, not the original authors, processed these V and J calls. This sample comprises over 350,000 distinct CDR3 sequences, over 11% of them detected only once. The ten largest clonotypes hold 25% to 30% of the sample.

The chain was built from TRBV20-1 and TRBJ1-5; TRBD1 fits 12 bases in the junction. Sequenced material: blood. This receptor was identified in a man over 45 with Graves' ophthalmopathy. The base sequence is TGCAGTGCTAGAGAGGGCCGTGGCGGCCGGGACAGGGGGCTCGGAGGCAATCAGCCCCAGCATTTT. Translation gives CSAREGRGGRDRGLGGNQPQHF.